The clone carrying this T cell receptor (beta chain) turned up a few times. The data derive from a study of T cells after yellow fever vaccination. One entry per CDR3 protein results from TCRdb running MiXCR on the 5' RACE reads. The sample records over 300,000 distinct CDR3 sequences, over 3.5% being singletons. CDR1 and CDR2 (germline): LNHDA, SQIVND (reference sequence). The V gene lost 5 bases and the J gene lost 1 base, with 6 bases spanning the gap. There are 13 residues in the CDR3. The TCR was taken from a man between 18 and 29 years old who received the YFV17D yellow fever vaccine. The genes are TRBV19 and TRBJ1-5; unclear D gene. The starting material was PBMCs, obtained 5 days after the yellow fever booster vaccination. CDR3 DNA: TGTGCCAGTAGTTTCGCGAGCAATCAGCCCCAGCATTTT. As protein: CASSFASNQPQHF.